This T cell receptor beta chain was profiled in a study of cytomegalovirus exposure and HLA in healthy donors. Findings and limits, study-wide: Some TCR beta chains (about 170 of them) were listed as cytomegalovirus-associated.

The PCR made use of 60 Vbeta and 13 Jbeta primers. Clones were sequenced by immunoSEQ multiplex PCR, and TCRdb holds only the in-frame ones, with some missing. This repertoire shows roughly 120,000 clones, 76% found once; its top ten account for about 7.7%. In regard to this clone: Its antigen is unknown.

CDR3 size: 13 residues. Germline CDR1 and CDR2: SGHVS and FQNEAQ. V lost 3 bases, J lost 5 bases, and 10 bases lay in between. The sequencing input was PBMCs. The TCR was taken from a woman aged 45-65 years in good health and CMV-seropositive. This rearrangement joins TRBV7-8 to TRBJ1-1; a possible D gene is TRBD1 (5 bases). The CDR3 protein is CASSFMGGTEAFF. The CDR3 DNA is TGTGCCAGCAGCTTCATGGGGGGAACTGAAGCTTTCTTT.